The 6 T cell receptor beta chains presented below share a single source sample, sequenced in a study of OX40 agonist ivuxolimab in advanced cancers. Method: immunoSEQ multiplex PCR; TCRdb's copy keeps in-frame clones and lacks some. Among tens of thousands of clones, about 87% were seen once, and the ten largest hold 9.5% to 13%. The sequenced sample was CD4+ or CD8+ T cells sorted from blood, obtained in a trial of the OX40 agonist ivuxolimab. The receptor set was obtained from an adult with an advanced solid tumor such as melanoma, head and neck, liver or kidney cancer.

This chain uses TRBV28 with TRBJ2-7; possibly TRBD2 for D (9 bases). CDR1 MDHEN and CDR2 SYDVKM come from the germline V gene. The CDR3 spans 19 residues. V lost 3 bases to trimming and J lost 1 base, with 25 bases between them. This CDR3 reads CASSFFGQGASGDSYEQYF. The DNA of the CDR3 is TGTGCCAGCAGTTTTTTCGGCCAGGGGGCTAGCGGGGATTCCTACGAGCAGTACTTC.

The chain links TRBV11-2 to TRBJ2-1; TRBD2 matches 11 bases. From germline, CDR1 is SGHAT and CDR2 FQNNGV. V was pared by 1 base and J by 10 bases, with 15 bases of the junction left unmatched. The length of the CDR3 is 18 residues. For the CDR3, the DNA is TGTGCCAGCAGCTTAGGCAGGACCGGGACTAGCGGCCCACGGGAGCAGTTCTTC. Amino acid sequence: CASSLGRTGTSGPREQFF.

The CDR3 here is CASSISSGTGDGPQHF. The CDR3 coding sequence is TGTGCCAGTAGTATTTCTTCCGGGACAGGGGATGGTCCCCAGCATTTT. The chain combines TRBV19 with TRBJ1-5; 10 bases line up with TRBD1. The CDR3 is 16 amino acids. Trimming at V came to 3 bases and at J to 10 bases, leaving 12 bases not matched to a gene. Germline loops: CDR1 LNHDA, CDR2 SQIVND (reference sequence).

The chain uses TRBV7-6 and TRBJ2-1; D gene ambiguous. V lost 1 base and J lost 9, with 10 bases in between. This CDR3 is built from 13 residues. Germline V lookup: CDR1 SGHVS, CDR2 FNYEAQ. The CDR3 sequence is CASSLETDGEQFF. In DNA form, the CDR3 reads TGTGCCAGCAGCTTAGAAACTGATGGTGAGCAGTTCTTC.

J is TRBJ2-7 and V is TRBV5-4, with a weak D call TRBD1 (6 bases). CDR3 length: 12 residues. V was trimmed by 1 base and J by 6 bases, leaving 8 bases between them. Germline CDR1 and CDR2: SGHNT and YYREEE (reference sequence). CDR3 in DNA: TGTGCCAGCAGCTTGACAGGGAGCGAGCAGTACTTC. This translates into CASSLTGSEQYF.

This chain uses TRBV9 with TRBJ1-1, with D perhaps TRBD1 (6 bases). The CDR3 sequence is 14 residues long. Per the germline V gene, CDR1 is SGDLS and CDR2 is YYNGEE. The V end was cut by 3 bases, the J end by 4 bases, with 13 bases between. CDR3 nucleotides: TGTGCCAGCAGCGCTAGCGACAGGACCACTGAAGCTTTCTTT. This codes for CASSASDRTTEAFF.